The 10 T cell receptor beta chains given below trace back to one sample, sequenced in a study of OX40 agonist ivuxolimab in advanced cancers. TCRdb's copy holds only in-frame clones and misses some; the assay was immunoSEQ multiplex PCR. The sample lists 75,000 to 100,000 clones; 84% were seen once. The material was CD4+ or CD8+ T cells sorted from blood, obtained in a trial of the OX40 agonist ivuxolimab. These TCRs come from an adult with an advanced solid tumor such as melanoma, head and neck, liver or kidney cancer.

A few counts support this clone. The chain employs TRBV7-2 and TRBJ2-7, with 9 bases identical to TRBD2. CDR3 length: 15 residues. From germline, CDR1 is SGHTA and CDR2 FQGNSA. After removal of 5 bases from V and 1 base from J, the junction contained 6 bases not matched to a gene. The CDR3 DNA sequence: TGTGCCAGCAGCCAAACTAGCGGGTCGTCCTACGAGCAGTACTTC. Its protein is CASSQTSGSSYEQYF.

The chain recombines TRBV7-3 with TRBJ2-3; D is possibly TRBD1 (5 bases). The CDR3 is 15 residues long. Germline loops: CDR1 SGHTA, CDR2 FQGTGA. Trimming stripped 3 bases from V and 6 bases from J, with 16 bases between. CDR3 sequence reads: CASSFDQGVGDTQYF. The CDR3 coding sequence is TGTGCCAGCAGCTTTGATCAGGGCGTCGGGGATACGCAGTATTTT.

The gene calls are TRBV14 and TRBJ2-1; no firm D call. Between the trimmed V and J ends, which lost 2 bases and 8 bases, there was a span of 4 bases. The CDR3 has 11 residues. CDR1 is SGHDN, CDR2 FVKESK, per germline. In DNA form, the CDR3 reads TGTGCCAGCAGCCAATATTATGAGCAGTTCTTC. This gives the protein CASSQYYEQFF.

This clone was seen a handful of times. Here the CDR3 reads CASSLADTDTQYF. CDR3 nucleotide sequence: TGTGCCAGCAGCTTAGCGGACACAGATACGCAGTATTTT. The rearrangement uses TRBV7-9 and TRBJ2-3, with D uncertain. Deletions cut 0 bases from V and 2 bases from J, with 3 bases between. CDR3 size: 13 residues. CDR1 and CDR2 (germline): SEHNR, FQNEAQ (reference sequence).

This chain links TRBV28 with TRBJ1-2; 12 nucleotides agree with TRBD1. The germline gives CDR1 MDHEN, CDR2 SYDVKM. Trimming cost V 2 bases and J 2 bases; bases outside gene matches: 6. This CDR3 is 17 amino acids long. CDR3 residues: CASSLAGTGGWNYGYTF. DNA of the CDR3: TGTGCCAGCAGTTTAGCCGGGACAGGGGGCTGGAACTATGGCTACACCTTC.

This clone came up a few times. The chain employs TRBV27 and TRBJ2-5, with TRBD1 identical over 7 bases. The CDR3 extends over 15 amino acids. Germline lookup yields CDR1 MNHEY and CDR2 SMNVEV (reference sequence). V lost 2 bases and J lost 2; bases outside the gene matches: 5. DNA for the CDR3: TGTGCCAGCAGTTTAACTCCAGGGGGTCAAGAGACCCAGTACTTC. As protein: CASSLTPGGQETQYF.

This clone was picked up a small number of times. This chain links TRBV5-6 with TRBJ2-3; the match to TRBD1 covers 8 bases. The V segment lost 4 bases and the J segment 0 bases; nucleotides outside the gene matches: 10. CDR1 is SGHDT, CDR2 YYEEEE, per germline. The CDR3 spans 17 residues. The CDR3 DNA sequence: TGTGCCAGCAGCCCGACAGGGGCCGCCCTCAGCACAGATACGCAGTATTTT. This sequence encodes CASSPTGAALSTDTQYF. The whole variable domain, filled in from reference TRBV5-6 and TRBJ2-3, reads DAGVTQSPTHLIKTRGQQVTLRCSPKSGHDTVSWYQQALGQGPQFIFQYYEEEERQRGNFPDRFSGHQFPNYSSELNVNALLLGDSALYLCASSPTGAALSTDTQYFGPGTRLTVL.

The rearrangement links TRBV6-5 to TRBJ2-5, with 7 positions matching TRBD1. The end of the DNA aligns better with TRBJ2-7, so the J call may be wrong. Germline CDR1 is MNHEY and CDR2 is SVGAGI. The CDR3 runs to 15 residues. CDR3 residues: CASSYGTDLSYEQYF. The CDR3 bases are TGTGCCAGCAGTTACGGGACAGACTTGTCCTACGAGCAGTACTTC.

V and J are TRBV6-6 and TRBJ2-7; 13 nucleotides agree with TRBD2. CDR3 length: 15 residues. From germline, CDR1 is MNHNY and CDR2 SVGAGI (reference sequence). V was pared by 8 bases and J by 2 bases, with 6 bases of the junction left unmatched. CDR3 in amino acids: CASARTSGSTYEQYF. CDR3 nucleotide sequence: TGTGCCAGCGCAAGGACTAGCGGGAGCACCTACGAGCAGTACTTC.

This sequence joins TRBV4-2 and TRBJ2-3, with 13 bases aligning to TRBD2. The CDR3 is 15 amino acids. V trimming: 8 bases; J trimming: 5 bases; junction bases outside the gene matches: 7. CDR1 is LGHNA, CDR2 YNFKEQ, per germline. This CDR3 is CASRWTSGGGDTQYF. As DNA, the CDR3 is TGTGCCAGCCGTTGGACTAGCGGGGGAGGAGATACGCAGTATTTT.